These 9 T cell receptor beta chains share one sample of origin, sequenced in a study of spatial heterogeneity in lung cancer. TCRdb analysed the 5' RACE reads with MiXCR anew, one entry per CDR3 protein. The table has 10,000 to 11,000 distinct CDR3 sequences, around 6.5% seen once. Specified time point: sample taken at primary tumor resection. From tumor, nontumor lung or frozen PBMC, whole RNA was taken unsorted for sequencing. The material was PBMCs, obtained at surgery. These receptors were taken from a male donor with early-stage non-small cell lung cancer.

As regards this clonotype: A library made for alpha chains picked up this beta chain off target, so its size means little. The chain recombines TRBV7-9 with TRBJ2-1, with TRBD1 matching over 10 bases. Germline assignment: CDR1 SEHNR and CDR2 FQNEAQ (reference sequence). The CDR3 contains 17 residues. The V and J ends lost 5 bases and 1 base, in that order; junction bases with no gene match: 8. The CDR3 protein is CASSLTRQGASYNEQFF. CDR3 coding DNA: TGTGCCAGCAGCCTCACACGACAGGGGGCTTCCTACAATGAGCAGTTCTTC.

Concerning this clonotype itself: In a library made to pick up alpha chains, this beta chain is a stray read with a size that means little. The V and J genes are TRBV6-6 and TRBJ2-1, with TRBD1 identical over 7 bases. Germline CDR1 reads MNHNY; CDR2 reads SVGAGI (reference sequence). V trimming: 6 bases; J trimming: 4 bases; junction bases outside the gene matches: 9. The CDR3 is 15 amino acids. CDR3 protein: CASRDEGGRYNEQFF. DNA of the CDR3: TGTGCCAGCAGGGATGAAGGGGGCAGGTACAATGAGCAGTTCTTC.

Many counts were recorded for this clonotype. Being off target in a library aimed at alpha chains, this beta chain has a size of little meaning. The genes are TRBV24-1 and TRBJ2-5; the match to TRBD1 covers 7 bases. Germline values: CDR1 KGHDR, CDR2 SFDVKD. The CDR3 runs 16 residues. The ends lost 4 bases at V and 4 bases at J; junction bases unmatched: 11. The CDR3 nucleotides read TGTGCCACCAGTGAAGCCAAGTACAGGGGTGGAGAGACCCAGTACTTC. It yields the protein CATSEAKYRGGETQYF.

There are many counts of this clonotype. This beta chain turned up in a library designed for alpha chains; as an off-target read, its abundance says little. The CDR3, as DNA: TGTGCCAGCAGATTGGAGAGGAGGGCTACAGATACGCAGTATTTT. It translates to CASRLERRATDTQYF. V usage is TRBV28 and J usage is TRBJ2-3; perhaps TRBD2 as D (6 bases). The CDR3 runs to 15 residues. With 6 bases removed from V and 3 bases from J, the gap between germline ends came to 16 bases. The germline V gene has CDR1 MDHEN and CDR2 SYDVKM.

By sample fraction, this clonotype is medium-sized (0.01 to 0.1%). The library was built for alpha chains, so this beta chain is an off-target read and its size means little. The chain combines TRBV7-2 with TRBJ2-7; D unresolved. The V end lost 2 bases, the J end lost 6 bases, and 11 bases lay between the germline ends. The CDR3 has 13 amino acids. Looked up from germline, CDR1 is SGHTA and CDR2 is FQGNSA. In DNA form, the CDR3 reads TGTGCCAGCAGCTTAAATGTAGAAGGCGAGCAGTACTTC. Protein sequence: CASSLNVEGEQYF. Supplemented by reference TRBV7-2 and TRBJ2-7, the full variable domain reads GAGVSQSPSNKVTEKGKDVELRCDPISGHTALYWYRQSLGQGLEFLIYFQGNSAPDKSGLPSDRFSAERTGGSVSTLTIQRTQQEDSAVYLCASSLNVEGEQYFGPGTRLTVT.

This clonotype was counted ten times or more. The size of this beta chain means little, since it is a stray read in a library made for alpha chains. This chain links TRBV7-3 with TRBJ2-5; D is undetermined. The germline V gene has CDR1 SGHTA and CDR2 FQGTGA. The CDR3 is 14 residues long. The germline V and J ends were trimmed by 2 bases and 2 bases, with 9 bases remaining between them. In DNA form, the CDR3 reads TGTGCCAGCAGCTTATCCCCAGGACAAGAGACCCAGTACTTC. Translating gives CASSLSPGQETQYF.

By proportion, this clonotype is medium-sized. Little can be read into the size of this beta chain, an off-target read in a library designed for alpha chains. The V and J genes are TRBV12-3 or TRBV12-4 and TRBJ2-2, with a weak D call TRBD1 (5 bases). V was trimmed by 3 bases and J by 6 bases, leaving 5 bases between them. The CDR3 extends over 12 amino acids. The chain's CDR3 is CASSFRAGELFF. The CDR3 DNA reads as TGTGCCAGCAGTTTCAGGGCCGGGGAGCTGTTTTTT.

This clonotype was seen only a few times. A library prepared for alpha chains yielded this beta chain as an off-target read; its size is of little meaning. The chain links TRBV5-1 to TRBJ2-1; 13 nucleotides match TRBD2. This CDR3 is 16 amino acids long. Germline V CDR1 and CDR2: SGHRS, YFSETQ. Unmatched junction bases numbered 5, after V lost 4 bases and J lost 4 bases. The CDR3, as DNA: TGCGCCAGCAGCGTGGGACTAGCGGGAACGTACAATGAGCAGTTCTTC. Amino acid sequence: CASSVGLAGTYNEQFF.

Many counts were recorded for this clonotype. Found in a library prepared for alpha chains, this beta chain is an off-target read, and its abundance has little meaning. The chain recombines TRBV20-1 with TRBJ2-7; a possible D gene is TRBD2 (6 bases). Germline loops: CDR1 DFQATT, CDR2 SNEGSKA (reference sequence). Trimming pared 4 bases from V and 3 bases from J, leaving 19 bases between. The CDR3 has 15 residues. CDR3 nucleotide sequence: TGCAGTGCTAACGAGCCGGTCGGGAGCGGCTACGAGCAGTACTTC. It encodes CSANEPVGSGYEQYF.